This TCR beta chain derives from a study of blood T cell repertoires in COVID-19. The CDR3 runs 15 residues. V was pared by 5 bases and J by 7 bases, with 18 bases between. Germline CDR1 and CDR2: SGHVS and FQNEAQ. In the original workflow: Reference gene primer amplification gave estimated nucleated cell counts. TCRdb's copy holds only in-frame clones and misses some; the assay was immunoSEQ multiplex PCR. V and J calls and clone size follow that table, whereas D and trimming were derived from the DNA. This sample has approximately 200,000 clones, with approximately 78% found just once. The genes are TRBV7-8 and TRBJ2-1; D call uncertain. The clonotype originates from a woman of 80 years or more with acute or convalescent COVID-19. The sequencing input was peripheral blood. In DNA form, the CDR3 reads TGTGCCAGCAGCGTGGGTTGGCTCAGAGGAAATGAGCAGTTCTTC. Translation: CASSVGWLRGNEQFF. The entire variable domain, with the rest obtained from reference TRBV7-8 and TRBJ2-1, is as follows: GAGVSQSPRYKVAKRGQDVALRCDPISGHVSLFWYQQALGQGPEFLTYFQNEAQLDKSGLPSDRFFAERPEGSVSTLKIQRTQQEDSAVYLCASSVGWLRGNEQFFGPGTRLTVL.